The 27 T cell receptor beta chains reported below all come from one sample, sequenced in a study of metastatic and nonmetastatic thyroid tumors. Every patient underwent thyroid surgery untreated. Using MiXCR, TCRdb reanalyzed the PCR reads. The sample has 9,000 to 9,500 clones; 25% to 30% are singletons. Sequencing was done on a sample of tumor tissue. All receptors derive from a female donor with papillary thyroid cancer or a benign thyroid nodule (not recorded which). Some clones in this sample may be carry-over from other donors' samples.

This clone occurred many times. V and J are TRBV20-1 and TRBJ2-3; TRBD2 matches 11 bases. Germline CDR1 reads DFQATT; CDR2 reads SNEGSKA (reference sequence). The CDR3 contains 14 residues. The ends lost 5 bases at V and 4 bases at J; junction bases unmatched: 5. CDR3 in DNA: TGCAGTGCTGTAACTAGCGGGAGTGCAGATACGCAGTATTTT. Translating it yields CSAVTSGSADTQYF.

This clone was detected ten times or more. The chain employs TRBV4-2 and TRBJ2-6, with TRBD2 matching 7 bases. Unmatched junction bases numbered 7, after V lost 4 bases and J lost 1 base. This CDR3 has 17 residues. The germline V gene encodes CDR1 LGHNA and CDR2 YNFKEQ. As DNA, the CDR3 is TGTGCCAGCAGCCCGTGGGAGGGGTCATCTGGGGCCAACGTCCTGACTTTC. This encodes CASSPWEGSSGANVLTF.

This clone was picked up many times. V is TRBV9 and J is TRBJ2-1; D might be TRBD1 (6 bases). The CDR3 loop spans 15 amino acids. Germline V lookup: CDR1 SGDLS, CDR2 YYNGEE. Trimming pared 1 base from V and 7 bases from J, leaving 15 bases between. The CDR3: CASSVSPNTGNEQFF. CDR3 in DNA: TGTGCCAGCAGCGTAAGCCCCAATACAGGGAATGAGCAGTTCTTC.

This clone was found many times. This may come from a read error, since a much larger clone is one base off. The gene calls are TRBV5-1 and TRBJ2-3, with 8 bases identical to TRBD1. Germline values: CDR1 SGHRS, CDR2 YFSETQ. Germline trimming cut 0 bases from V and 4 bases from J; bases unmatched to any gene: 7. There are 16 residues in the CDR3. CDR3 residues: CASSLEGQGLADTQYF. Here the CDR3 DNA reads TGCGCCAGCAGCTTGGAAGGACAGGGCTTAGCAGATACGCAGTATTTT. Full variable domain (remainder filled in from reference TRBV5-1 and TRBJ2-3): KAGVTQTPRYLIKTRGQQVTLSCSPISGHRSVSWYQQTPGQGLQFLFEYFSETQRNKGNFPGRFSGRQFSNSRSEMNVSTLELGDSALYLCASSLEGQGLADTQYFGPGTRLTVL.

This chain uses TRBV15 with TRBJ2-7; 9 nucleotides align to TRBD2. The germline V gene encodes CDR1 LNHNV and CDR2 YYDKDF (reference sequence). With 1 base clipped from V and 4 bases from J, the junction kept 5 bases outside the gene matches. CDR3 length: 15 residues. This CDR3 is CATSRGRGGGYEQYV. The CDR3 nucleotides are TGTGCCACCAGCAGAGGGCGGGGGGGCGGTTACGAGCAGTACGTC.

This clone is labeled as medium-sized. This chain uses TRBV6-5 with TRBJ1-2, with 9 bases aligning to TRBD1. The CDR3 sequence is 16 residues long. Germline CDR1 reads MNHEY; CDR2 reads SVGAGI. V shed 2 bases, J shed 3 bases, and the junction held 7 bases outside the gene matches. The CDR3 DNA follows: TGTGCCAGCAGTTACATAAGGACAGGGGAGGACTATGGCTACACCTTC. Encoded protein: CASSYIRTGEDYGYTF.

Of note for this clone: The sample contains more than one DNA sequence encoding this CDR3. CDR3 sequence (DNA): TGCAGTGCCTTCATGCGCCTAGCGGGAGGGCCTGAAGAGACCCAGTACTTC. It encodes CSAFMRLAGGPEETQYF. V is TRBV20-1 and J is TRBJ2-5; 12 nucleotides align to TRBD2. V was pared by 6 bases and J by 3 bases, with 14 bases of the junction left unmatched. Germline V lookup: CDR1 DFQATT, CDR2 SNEGSKA (reference sequence). The CDR3 runs to 17 residues.

Details on this clone: One base away lies a much larger clone, so this may be a sequencing read error. The J gene is TRBJ2-5, the V gene TRBV28; 11 bases match TRBD2. This CDR3 is built from 15 residues. Germline CDR1 and CDR2: MDHEN and SYDVKM. This CDR3 is CATTLAGVWGETQCF. The CDR3 region has the DNA TGTGCCACTACACTAGCGGGAGTGTGGGGAGAGACCCAGTGCTTC.

This clone was seen repeatedly, ten times or more. The V call is TRBV19, the J call TRBJ2-1; 10 bases are shared with TRBD2. Looked up from germline, CDR1 is LNHDA and CDR2 is SQIVND (reference sequence). This CDR3 spans 14 amino acids. The V segment lost 7 bases and the J segment 8 bases; nucleotides outside the gene matches: 8. This CDR3 reads CASTPSGSRYEQFF. In nucleotides, the CDR3 is TGTGCCAGTACCCCTAGCGGGAGCCGGTATGAGCAGTTCTTC.

This clone was detected ten times or more. The chain joins TRBV5-6 to TRBJ1-2; 9 positions agree with TRBD1. V trimming: 0 bases; J trimming: 3 bases; junction bases outside the gene matches: 6. This CDR3 is 16 amino acids long. Looked up from germline, CDR1 is SGHDT and CDR2 is YYEEEE. In nucleotides, the CDR3 is TGTGCCAGCAGCTTGGCTTTTTGGGACAGGGACTATGGCTACACCTTC. This codes for CASSLAFWDRDYGYTF. The full variable domain, with the rest looked up from reference TRBV5-6 and TRBJ1-2, is DAGVTQSPTHLIKTRGQQVTLRCSPKSGHDTVSWYQQALGQGPQFIFQYYEEEERQRGNFPDRFSGHQFPNYSSELNVNALLLGDSALYLCASSLAFWDRDYGYTFGSGTRLTVV.

There are many counts of this clone. A much larger clone is a single base away; this may be a read error. V and J are TRBV7-9 and TRBJ1-5; maybe TRBD1 (5 bases). V was cut by 5 bases and J by 3 bases, with 14 bases left in between. This CDR3 contains 15 residues. Germline CDR1 reads SEHNR; CDR2 reads FQNEAQ (reference sequence). In nucleotides, the CDR3 is TGTGCCAGCAGCCCGGGACGGGTCCCCAATCAGCCCCAGCATTTT. Its protein is CASSPGRVPNQPQHF.

This clone is deemed medium-sized. The chain uses TRBV10-2 and TRBJ1-1; D is perhaps TRBD1 (6 bases). The CDR3 is 13 amino acids. Germline V CDR1 and CDR2: WSHSY, SAAADI. Trimming shortened V by 6 bases and J by 5 bases, and 13 bases separated the two germline ends. CDR3 nucleotide sequence: TGCGCCAGCAGAAAAGGAGGGGGAACTGAAGCTTTCTTT. Protein product: CASRKGGGTEAFF.

This clone is medium-sized by share. CDR3 region: CSAMDPFGRNEQFF. As DNA, the CDR3 is TGCAGTGCTATGGACCCGTTCGGGAGGAATGAGCAGTTCTTC. The chain couples TRBV20-1 to TRBJ2-1; 7 bases are shared with TRBD2. This CDR3 is 14 amino acids long. Germline CDR1 is DFQATT and CDR2 is SNEGSKA (reference sequence). Trimming took 4 bases from V and 7 from J; bases not matched to a gene: 10.

This CDR3 reads CASSLATGAETQYF. CDR3 DNA sequence: TGTGCCAGCAGCTTAGCGACAGGGGCAGAGACCCAGTACTTC. The chain combines TRBV13 with TRBJ2-5; 8 bases are shared with TRBD1. Germline V gene lookup returns CDR1 PRHDT and CDR2 FYEKMQ (reference sequence). The junction had 2 bases not matched to a gene; V was cut back by 1 base and J by 4 bases. This CDR3 comprises 14 residues.

By sample share, this clone is medium-sized. The V gene is TRBV15, the J gene TRBJ1-4, with 10 bases fitting TRBD1. Germline trimming cut 1 base from V and 7 bases from J; bases unmatched to any gene: 3. The CDR3 covers 15 residues. Germline assignment: CDR1 LNHNV and CDR2 YYDKDF (reference sequence). The CDR3 loop reads CATSRGQGASEKLFF. CDR3 nucleotide sequence: TGTGCCACCAGCAGAGGACAGGGGGCGAGTGAAAAACTGTTTTTT.

The table lists this clone with a count of one. J is TRBJ1-1 and V is TRBV3-1, with D possibly being TRBD1 (5 bases). CDR3 length equals 13 residues. V was clipped by 5 bases and J by 1 base, with 8 bases between them. Germline CDR1 is LGHDT and CDR2 is YNNKEL (reference sequence). CDR3 amino acids: CASSSTENTEAFF. The CDR3 nucleotides read TGTGCCAGCAGCTCGACAGAGAACACTGAAGCTTTCTTT.

The chain uses TRBV6-4 and TRBJ2-3; 12 nucleotides line up with TRBD1. Germline lookup yields CDR1 MRHNA and CDR2 SNTAGT. The CDR3 sequence is 14 residues long. J was trimmed by 6 bases and V by 6 bases; bases with no gene match: 4. The CDR3 here is CASRTGQGADTQYF. As DNA, the CDR3 is TGTGCCAGCAGGACGGGACAGGGGGCCGATACGCAGTATTTT.

The genes are TRBV6-4 and TRBJ1-2, with D unresolved. The CDR3 extends over 15 amino acids. V was shortened by 0 bases and J by 0 bases, with 8 bases between the two germline ends. Germline V gives CDR1 MRHNA, CDR2 SNTAGT. The CDR3 protein is CASSDSGETNYGYTF. As DNA, the CDR3 is TGTGCCAGCAGTGACTCTGGAGAAACTAACTATGGCTACACCTTC.

This clone was found a few times. The V call is TRBV28, the J call TRBJ1-2, with 7 bases fitting TRBD1. Germline values: CDR1 MDHEN, CDR2 SYDVKM. This CDR3 spans 15 amino acids. Trimming removed 5 bases from V and 14 bases from J; junction bases left unmatched: 20. This CDR3 is CASSPNPDRVEAGTF. The CDR3 coding sequence is TGTGCCAGCAGTCCAAATCCAGACAGGGTGGAAGCGGGTACCTTC.

The V and J genes are TRBV9 and TRBJ2-7; TRBD1 might be the D (6 bases). The ends were cut back, 0 bases at V and 2 bases at J, with 12 bases in the middle. Looked up from germline, CDR1 is SGDLS and CDR2 is YYNGEE. CDR3 length: 15 amino acids. This CDR3 reads CASSVAPGQTYEQYF. In DNA form, the CDR3 reads TGTGCCAGCAGCGTAGCTCCCGGACAGACCTACGAGCAGTACTTC.

This clone has only a few counts. CDR3 residues: CASSLQGCASNQPQHF. The CDR3 region has the DNA TGTGCCAGCAGCTTACAGGGTTGTGCTAGCAATCAGCCCCAGCATTTT. The genes are TRBV6-5 and TRBJ1-5; possibly TRBD1 for D (6 bases). Germline lookup yields CDR1 MNHEY and CDR2 SVGAGI. The CDR3 is 16 residues long. Trimming shortened V by 6 bases and J by 0 bases, and 15 bases separated the two germline ends.

This clone is categorized as medium-sized. This chain links TRBV7-9 with TRBJ2-2; 11 nucleotides line up with TRBD1. The CDR3 runs 16 residues. CDR1 is SEHNR, CDR2 FQNEAQ, per germline (reference sequence). The V segment lost 4 bases and the J segment 3 bases; nucleotides outside the gene matches: 4. CDR3 nucleotide sequence: TGTGCCAGCAGCTCCTGGACAGGGGGCTACACCGGGGAGCTGTTTTTT. Protein: CASSSWTGGYTGELFF. The full variable domain, in which reference TRBV7-9 and TRBJ2-2 provide the parts outside the CDR3, is DTGVSQNPRHKITKRGQNVTFRCDPISEHNRLYWYRQTLGQGPEFLTYFQNEAQLEKSRLLSDRFSAERPKGSFSTLEIQRTEQGDSAMYLCASSSWTGGYTGELFFGEGSRLTVL.

The table lists this clone with a few counts. The rearrangement links TRBV28 to TRBJ2-7, with D perhaps being TRBD1 or TRBD2 (5 bases each). Trimming removed 4 bases from V and 7 bases from J, with 11 bases in between. Germline loops: CDR1 MDHEN, CDR2 SYDVKM. The CDR3 extends over 12 amino acids. This chain's CDR3 is CASSYWDLEQYF. CDR3 coding DNA: TGTGCCAGCAGTTATTGGGACCTGGAGCAGTACTTC.

This clone is labeled medium-sized. This rearrangement joins TRBV6-1 to TRBJ2-5; 12 bases agree with TRBD1. V lost 7 bases to trimming and J lost 4 bases; unmatched junction nucleotides: 4. This CDR3 region has 14 residues. CDR1 is MNHNS and CDR2 is SASEGT in the germline V gene. The CDR3 loop reads CASKPGQGAETQYF. The CDR3 DNA follows: TGTGCCAGCAAGCCGGGACAGGGGGCAGAGACCCAGTACTTC.

This clone was observed a few times. The chain carries TRBV6-5 and TRBJ1-2; 11 bases fit TRBD1. The CDR3 loop spans 16 amino acids. Germline lookup yields CDR1 MNHEY and CDR2 SVGAGI. Trimming removed 3 bases from V and 5 bases from J; junction bases left unmatched: 8. CDR3: CASSYLRTGGLYGYTF. CDR3 DNA: TGTGCCAGCAGTTATCTGAGGACAGGGGGCTTGTATGGCTACACCTTC.

J is TRBJ2-7 and V is TRBV11-2, with TRBD1 identical over 9 bases. CDR3 length: 18 residues. The V gene end was trimmed by 0 bases and the J gene end by 0 bases; junction bases not matched to a gene: 9. In germline, CDR1 is SGHAT, CDR2 FQNNGV. CDR3 residues: CASSLDRDRALNSYEQYF. The CDR3 coding sequence is TGTGCCAGCAGCTTAGACCGGGACAGGGCCCTAAACTCCTACGAGCAGTACTTC.

This clone was recorded many times. The chain is built from TRBV19 and TRBJ2-2; 12 bases align to TRBD2. J lost 6 bases, V lost 3 bases, and 5 bases had no gene match. Per germline, CDR1 LNHDA and CDR2 SQIVND (reference sequence). CDR3 size: 16 residues. The CDR3 sequence is CASSMSGLAGPGELFF. CDR3 nucleotide sequence: TGTGCCAGTAGTATGAGCGGACTAGCGGGACCCGGGGAGCTGTTTTTT.